These 6 T cell receptor beta chains share one sample of origin, sequenced in a study of blood T cell repertoires in COVID-19. The data were produced by immunoSEQ multiplex PCR, yet TCRdb's version contains in-frame clones alone and is incomplete. The table lists around 200,000 clones, approximately 84% of them singletons. The material sequenced was peripheral blood. The receptor set was obtained from a man over 45 with acute or convalescent COVID-19.

The chain uses TRBV28 and TRBJ2-3, with D possibly matching TRBD2 (7 bases). Germline loops: CDR1 MDHEN, CDR2 SYDVKM. This CDR3 has 15 amino acids. The germline V and J ends were trimmed by 7 bases and 2 bases, with 16 bases remaining between them. The CDR3 nucleotides read TGTGCCAGCAACATAGGGGGGGCTCTCACAGATACGCAGTATTTT. It translates to CASNIGGALTDTQYF.

J is TRBJ2-5 and V is TRBV3-1 (or the pseudogene TRBV3-2); 15 nucleotides match TRBD2. The CDR3 loop spans 18 amino acids. From germline, CDR1 is LGHDT and CDR2 YNNKEL (reference sequence). The V and J ends lost 1 base and 5 bases, in that order; junction bases with no gene match: 8. This CDR3 reads CASSQGRTSGGARETQYF. In nucleotides, the CDR3 is TGTGCCAGCAGCCAAGGGAGGACTAGCGGGGGGGCCAGGGAGACCCAGTACTTC.

The chain is built from TRBV2 and TRBJ2-1; maybe TRBD1 (5 bases). V lost 4 bases and J 8 bases, leaving 12 bases between the germline ends. The CDR3 consists of 13 residues. Germline V gene lookup returns CDR1 SNHLY and CDR2 FYNNEI. CDR3 loop: CASSVGRVDEQFF. CDR3 nucleotides: TGTGCCAGCAGTGTAGGCAGGGTGGATGAGCAGTTCTTC.

The chain uses TRBV2 and TRBJ1-2, with TRBD1 matching 7 bases. The J segment lost 5 bases and the V segment lost 8 bases, leaving 11 bases of the junction unmatched. The germline gives CDR1 SNHLY, CDR2 FYNNEI. This CDR3 has 14 amino acids. This chain's CDR3 is CASHIEGAGYGYTF. The CDR3 DNA reads TGTGCCAGCCATATTGAGGGGGCAGGGTATGGCTACACCTTC.

The chain employs TRBV5-1 and TRBJ1-4; 8 positions agree with TRBD1. Unmatched junction bases numbered 6, after V lost 0 bases and J lost 8 bases. Germline CDR1 SGHRS, CDR2 YFSETQ. CDR3 length equals 15 residues. The DNA for the CDR3 is TGCGCCAGCAGCTTGGTAGGACAGGGATCCGAAAAACTGTTTTTT. Translating it yields CASSLVGQGSEKLFF.

The chain carries TRBV16 and TRBJ1-2, with 8 bases identical to TRBD1. Germline V lookup: CDR1 KGHSY, CDR2 FQNENV. The CDR3 consists of 16 residues. V shed 2 bases and J 5 bases; nucleotides not matched to a gene: 10. CDR3 protein: CASSQTGQVSPYGYTF. The DNA of the CDR3 is TGTGCCAGCAGCCAAACGGGACAGGTCTCTCCTTATGGCTACACCTTC.